The 27 T cell receptor beta chains given below trace back to one sample, sequenced in a study of blood T cell repertoires in COVID-19. Assay used: immunoSEQ multiplex PCR; TCRdb lists only in-frame clones, some missing. The table has around 170,000 clones, 65% to 90% seen once; the top ten hold 1.5% to 1.7%. Sequencing was performed on peripheral blood. These receptors came from a human donor in a cohort sampled during active COVID-19.

The chain recombines TRBV6-5 with TRBJ2-7, with 10 bases that match TRBD1. J lost 6 bases, V lost 2 bases, and 7 bases had no gene match. This CDR3 has 15 residues. Germline-derived CDR1 and CDR2 are MNHEY and SVGAGI. DNA of the CDR3: TGTGCCAGCAGTTACCGAGACAGGGGGCCTGGCGAGCAGTACTTC. Translated: CASSYRDRGPGEQYF.

The chain is built from TRBV3-1 (or the pseudogene TRBV3-2) and TRBJ2-3; a weak D match, TRBD2 (6 bases). V gave up 7 bases and J gave up 0 bases, with 14 bases separating them. This CDR3 contains 15 residues. Looked up from germline, CDR1 is LGHDT and CDR2 is YNNKEL (reference sequence). The CDR3 reads CASTPTGTSTDTQYF. The CDR3 DNA is TGTGCCAGCACCCCGACGGGGACTAGCACAGATACGCAGTATTTT.

The chain uses TRBV5-1 and TRBJ1-1; D is uncertain. CDR1 and CDR2 (germline): SGHRS, YFSETQ. V lost 1 base, J lost 4 bases, and 11 bases lay in between. This CDR3 region has 14 residues. CDR3 DNA sequence: TGCGCCAGCAGCTTGAACTTAAGGAGCACTGAAGCTTTCTTT. It codes for CASSLNLRSTEAFF.

This chain uses TRBV11-2 with TRBJ2-5; D may be TRBD2 (7 bases). The CDR3 consists of 16 residues. From germline, CDR1 is SGHAT and CDR2 FQNNGV. V dropped 5 bases and J dropped 0 bases, with 16 bases sitting between them. The CDR3 region has the DNA TGTGCCAGCAGCCGAGGGGGGGGCGCGTACCAAGAGACCCAGTACTTC. It encodes CASSRGGGAYQETQYF.

The chain joins TRBV7-8 to TRBJ2-3; 11 bases agree with TRBD2. Looked up from germline, CDR1 is SGHVS and CDR2 is FQNEAQ. V shed 5 bases, J shed 2 bases, and the junction held 6 bases outside the gene matches. This CDR3 has 16 amino acids. The CDR3 nucleotides read TGTGCCAGCAGCGTACTAGCGGGGGCCGCCACAGATACGCAGTATTTT. It specifies CASSVLAGAATDTQYF.

This clone was counted once. The J gene is TRBJ2-2, the V gene TRBV7-6; 12 nucleotides agree with TRBD2. Germline-derived CDR1 and CDR2 are SGHVS and FNYEAQ. The CDR3 has 17 residues. The V and J ends lost 7 bases and 0 bases, in that order; junction bases with no gene match: 6. The CDR3 DNA reads TGTGCCAGCACCCTGACTAGCGGGGGATCGAACACCGGGGAGCTGTTTTTT. Translating it yields CASTLTSGGSNTGELFF. The entire variable domain, with the rest obtained from reference TRBV7-6 and TRBJ2-2, is as follows: GAGVSQSPRYKVTKRGQDVALRCDPISGHVSLYWYRQALGQGPEFLTYFNYEAQQDKSGLPNDRFSAERPEGSISTLTIQRTEQRDSAMYRCASTLTSGGSNTGELFFGEGSRLTVL.

The J gene is TRBJ2-3, the V gene TRBV28, with D possibly being TRBD2 (7 bases). The CDR3 consists of 15 residues. The germline V and J ends were trimmed by 6 bases and 0 bases, with 13 bases remaining between them. CDR1 MDHEN and CDR2 SYDVKM come from the germline V gene. The CDR3 sequence is CASRRAGASTDTQYF. As DNA, the CDR3 is TGTGCCAGCAGGAGGGCGGGGGCTAGCACAGATACGCAGTATTTT.

This clone has a single count. The chain joins TRBV12-3 or TRBV12-4 to TRBJ2-1; 8 bases are shared with TRBD2. This CDR3 has 12 residues. V lost 1 base and J lost 15; bases outside the gene matches: 5. The CDR3, as DNA: TGTGCCAGCAGTTTAGGGCGGGGGGTTAGGTTCTTC. Translating gives CASSLGRGVRFF.

The chain joins TRBV6-5 to TRBJ2-6, with a tentative D call TRBD1 (5 bases). V lost 6 bases and J lost 3, with 12 bases in between. Per germline, CDR1 MNHEY and CDR2 SVGAGI. The CDR3 is made up of 15 amino acids. The CDR3 is CASRAGFGGANVLTF. In nucleotides, the CDR3 is TGTGCCAGCAGAGCAGGGTTTGGTGGGGCCAACGTCCTGACTTTC.

The rearrangement uses TRBV6-6 and TRBJ1-2; 8 bases agree with TRBD1. The CDR3 is 11 amino acids. V shed 6 bases, J shed 6 bases, and the junction held 0 bases outside the gene matches. The V gene's germline CDR1 is MNHNY and CDR2 SVGAGI (reference sequence). Here the CDR3 DNA reads TGTGCCAGCAGGGACAGGGATGGCTACACCTTC. It codes for CASRDRDGYTF.

V usage is TRBV10-3 and J usage is TRBJ2-7; 11 positions match TRBD2. In germline, CDR1 is ENHRY, CDR2 SYGVKD. The CDR3 is made up of 17 amino acids. The V and J ends lost 2 bases and 6 bases, in that order; junction bases with no gene match: 12. CDR3: CAISEPLLAGGSAEQYF. CDR3 DNA: TGTGCCATCAGTGAGCCCCTGCTAGCGGGGGGCTCAGCCGAGCAGTACTTC.

The gene calls are TRBV4-3 and TRBJ1-2, with a possible D match to TRBD1 (6 bases). CDR3 length: 16 amino acids. Trimming shortened V by 5 bases and J by 5 bases, and 21 bases separated the two germline ends. Looked up from germline, CDR1 is LGHNA and CDR2 is YSLEER. The DNA for the CDR3 is TGCGCCAGCAGCTCCCGGGGGGCGGCAGGGCCTTATGGCTACACCTTC. Protein sequence: CASSSRGAAGPYGYTF.

This clone was seen once. The rearrangement links TRBV6-2 or TRBV6-3 to TRBJ1-1; the match to TRBD1 covers 8 bases. After removal of 1 base from V and 7 bases from J, the junction contained 11 bases not matched to a gene. CDR3 size: 16 residues. Germline V gives CDR1 MNHEY, CDR2 SVGEGT. CDR3 protein: CASSYFIDRGTGEAFF. The CDR3 region has the DNA TGTGCCAGCAGTTACTTCATAGACAGGGGTACGGGTGAAGCTTTCTTT.

The chain links TRBV12-2 to TRBJ2-1; the table's D call of TRBD2 was not tested on the DNA. TRBV12-2 corresponds to a pseudogene. The CDR3 runs to 16 residues. CDR3 sequence: CASRLACTSGGPGEFF. The CDR3 bases are TGTGCAAGTCGCTTAGCGTGTACTAGCGGGGGCCCAGGGGAGTTCTTC.

This clone was seen only a few times. The chain couples TRBV7-3 to TRBJ2-3, with 9 positions matching TRBD2. CDR3 size: 17 residues. V gave up 1 base and J gave up 0 bases; unmatched junction bases: 5. Germline CDR1 and CDR2: SGHTA and FQGTGA. The CDR3 sequence: CASSLRPLAGSTDTQYF. The CDR3, as DNA: TGTGCCAGCAGCTTAAGGCCGCTAGCGGGGAGCACAGATACGCAGTATTTT.

The chain couples TRBV6-5 to TRBJ2-1, with a possible D match to TRBD2 (7 bases). This CDR3 spans 15 amino acids. From germline, CDR1 is MNHEY and CDR2 SVGAGI. Trimming cost V 5 bases and J 3 bases, with 14 bases left between them. CDR3 bases: TGTGCCAGCAGTCGAAGCGGGACAAGCTACAATGAGCAGTTCTTC. Its protein product is CASSRSGTSYNEQFF.

The table lists this clone with a few counts. The junction differs from germline at one of its ends, possibly a read error. The rearrangement uses TRBV7-7 and TRBJ1-2; tentatively, D is TRBD1 (6 bases). From germline, CDR1 is SSHAT and CDR2 FNYEAQ (reference sequence). The CDR3 spans 15 residues. CDR3 nucleotide sequence: TGTGCTAGCAGCTCCAACAGGGTTGGTAACTATGGCTACACCTTC. This codes for CASSSNRVGNYGYTF. The variable domain in full, completed from reference TRBV7-7 and TRBJ1-2, reads GAGVSQSPRYKVTKRGQDVTLRCDPISSHATLYWYQQALGQGPEFLTYFNYEAQPDKSGLPSDRFSAERPEGSISTLTIQRTEQRDSAMYRCASSSNRVGNYGYTFGSGTRLTVV.

The chain carries TRBV19 and TRBJ2-1; 11 nucleotides agree with TRBD2. CDR1 and CDR2 from the germline V gene are LNHDA and SQIVND (reference sequence). The J segment lost 7 bases and the V segment lost 1 base, leaving 9 bases of the junction unmatched. The CDR3 is 17 amino acids. CDR3 coding DNA: TGTGCCAGTAGTATAGCTTTAGCGGGGGGGCCGCGAAATGAGCAGTTCTTC. It yields the protein CASSIALAGGPRNEQFF.

V usage is TRBV3-1 (or the pseudogene TRBV3-2) and J usage is TRBJ2-5, with TRBD2 as a possible D gene (6 bases). Trimming stripped 0 bases from V and 5 bases from J, with 10 bases between. CDR3 size: 14 residues. The V gene's germline CDR1 is LGHDT and CDR2 YNNKEL (reference sequence). The CDR3 protein is CASSQDRGRETQYF. Written as DNA, the CDR3 is TGTGCCAGCAGCCAAGATCGAGGGAGGGAGACCCAGTACTTC.

V and J are TRBV27 and TRBJ2-1; D is unresolved. The V gene lost 5 bases and the J gene lost 8 bases, with 10 bases spanning the gap. The CDR3 totals 12 residues. Germline loops: CDR1 MNHEY, CDR2 SMNVEV (reference sequence). CDR3 residues: CASSPPSHEQFF. As DNA, the CDR3 is TGTGCCAGCAGTCCCCCTAGTCATGAGCAGTTCTTC.

The chain uses TRBV5-1 and TRBJ2-5; 11 bases line up with TRBD2. J was trimmed by 5 bases and V by 4 bases; bases with no gene match: 7. The CDR3 covers 15 residues. Looked up from germline, CDR1 is SGHRS and CDR2 is YFSETQ. CDR3 coding DNA: TGCGCCAGCAGCGCCTTAGCGGGAGGGCCGGAGACCCAGTACTTC. Encoded protein: CASSALAGGPETQYF.

V usage is TRBV29-1 and J usage is TRBJ2-7; 14 bases match TRBD2. The junction had 6 bases not matched to a gene; V was cut back by 6 bases and J by 8 bases. CDR3 length equals 13 residues. CDR1 is SQVTM and CDR2 is ANQGSEA in the germline V gene. This CDR3 is CSVGGLAGAKQYF. The CDR3 DNA reads TGCAGCGTCGGGGGACTAGCGGGAGCAAAGCAGTACTTC.

V is TRBV7-6 and J is TRBJ2-3; 9 nucleotides agree with TRBD2. The CDR3 is 15 residues long. Germline CDR1 reads SGHVS; CDR2 reads FNYEAQ. After removal of 1 base from V and 3 bases from J, the junction contained 2 bases not matched to a gene. CDR3 residues: CASSLVGLATDTQYF. The CDR3, as DNA: TGTGCCAGCAGCTTAGTGGGACTAGCAACAGATACGCAGTATTTT.

J is TRBJ1-2 and V is TRBV4-2, with a possible D match to TRBD1 (6 bases). Between the trimmed V and J ends, which lost 1 base and 0 bases, there was a span of 12 bases. The CDR3 contains 16 residues. Germline assignment: CDR1 LGHNA and CDR2 YNFKEQ. The CDR3 is CASSQGYREANYGYTF. Here the CDR3 DNA reads TGTGCCAGCAGCCAAGGATACAGGGAAGCTAACTATGGCTACACCTTC.

CDR3 protein: CASKPGVAGYEQYF. In DNA, the CDR3 is TGTGCCAGTAAGCCCGGGGTAGCGGGGTACGAGCAGTACTTC. The genes are TRBV19 and TRBJ2-7; TRBD2 agrees at 8 bases. Germline CDR1 LNHDA, CDR2 SQIVND (reference sequence). With V trimmed by 7 bases and J by 4 bases, 9 bases remained unmatched. The CDR3 is made up of 14 amino acids. Variable domain in full (rest from reference TRBV19 and TRBJ2-7): DGGITQSPKYLFRKEGQNVTLSCEQNLNHDAMYWYRQDPGQGLRLIYYSQIVNDFQKGDIAEGYSVSREKKESFPLTVTSAQKNPTAFYLCASKPGVAGYEQYFGPGTRLTVT.

This clone was detected only once. This chain links TRBV7-9 with TRBJ2-2; D is perhaps TRBD2 (6 bases). The germline V and J ends were trimmed by 2 bases and 6 bases, with 13 bases remaining between them. CDR3 length: 15 amino acids. Germline assignment: CDR1 SEHNR and CDR2 FQNEAQ (reference sequence). The CDR3 nucleotides read TGTGCCAGCAGCTTAAATGGGGGGACTCCCGGGGAGCTGTTTTTT. Residues: CASSLNGGTPGELFF.

The chain's CDR3 is CASRPTSGREGTQYF. The CDR3 bases are TGTGCCAGCCGACCGACTAGCGGGAGGGAAGGGACGCAGTATTTT. The V call is TRBV7-2, the J call TRBJ2-3, with 14 positions matching TRBD2. The CDR3 has 15 residues. In germline, CDR1 is SGHTA, CDR2 FQGNSA. J gave up 9 bases and V 8 bases, and 10 bases lay outside the gene matches.